This T cell receptor beta chain was captured in a study of blood T cell repertoires in COVID-19 (dated by TCRdb to the early 2020s). Background on the whole study: Samples covering the acute and convalescent phases of COVID-19 were provided by collaborators in the United States, Italy and Spain. Where HLA class I and class II types were available, the types were taken from metadata supplied by the sample provider, not from assay-based typing. The material from the prospective study consisted of cDNA or gDNA derived from T cells, B-cell-depleted T cells, or PBMCs. A freely available public database, intended as a resource for researchers studying the immune response to SARS-CoV-2, is where the repertoires were released. The sample metadata nearly always contained a de-identified subject ID, COVID-19 status, age in years and sex. Samples were obtained from the ongoing ImmuneRACE study (first 160 participants) and from about 1,300 subjects provided by 6 global collaborators. Deeply sampled blood TCRbeta repertoires from subjects exposed to, actively infected with, or recovered from COVID-19 were included in the dataset.

Trimming removed 0 bases from V and 7 bases from J; the gene matches leave 7 bases unexplained. The germline V gene (reference sequence) supplies CDR1 SGHNT and CDR2 YYREEE. From cysteine to phenylalanine, the CDR3 is 16 amino acids long. The sequence is cut down to CDR3 DNA, 48 bases in frame from base 1. This clone appeared once. No cognate antigen has been identified for it. Qualities for individual bases were not recorded, and no much larger clone is one base off. General study outcomes and caveats: Clinical and demographic metadata were provided uncurated, with the amount varying by source and participant.

Collaborating institutions collected whole blood in K2EDTA tubes following their own protocols. For TCRbeta analysis, collaborator samples were shipped as frozen whole blood, as isolated PBMCs, or as DNA extracted from either sample type. TCRbeta CDR3 regions were amplified from genomic DNA using the immunoSEQ Assay, a bias-controlled multiplex PCR. The study's processing was this. Within the assay, amplification of reference gene primers was used to estimate how many nucleated cells each sample contained. To quantify the absolute abundance of each unique TCRbeta CDR3 rearrangement, sequence reads were collapsed and filtered. For each sample, productive Simpson clonality was calculated as the square root of Simpson's diversity index over productive rearrangements. TCRdb retrieved this table from immuneACCESS and kept in-frame rearrangements only. Not all clones are present; in checked studies, unresolved V genes account for under half, and no reason is known for the remainder. V and J calls and clone size are as listed in that table; D and trimming were resolved from the DNA. The sample contains roughly 100,000 clones, around 90% of them found a single time. Around 4.9% of the sample is in the top ten clones.

What was sequenced was peripheral blood. This clonotype originated in a woman over 75 with active COVID-19. The receptor chain draws on TRBV5-4 and TRBJ2-4, and TRBD1 aligns with 10 junction nucleotides. In nucleotide form, the sequence is TGTGCCAGCAGCTTGGACGGGACAGGGGTAGGGAACATTCAGTACTTC. The encoded protein is CASSLDGTGVGNIQYF.